A selection of T cell receptor beta chains follows, all from one sample in a study of shared clonotypes between healthy human individuals. Profiled with immunoSEQ multiplex PCR; TCRdb holds only in-frame clones, not every one. The data show some 2 million clones, about 95% seen once. Sequencing was carried out using naive CD8+ T cells sorted from blood. These receptors were collected from a young man in good health. CDR3s include the opening cysteine and the closing phenylalanine or tryptophan. The order of the fields is V gene, clone size, D gene, J gene, CDR3 protein, CDR3 DNA. The D gene is left open where the match is weak. Part of the rows lack a size; the others show once, few, many or a class for expanded clones.

TRBV7-9	-	-	TRBJ2-7	CASSHSSGPSYEQYF	TGTGCCAGCAGCCATAGCAGCGGGCCTTCCTACGAGCAGTACTTC
TRBV13	-	TRBD2	TRBJ2-3	CASSPGLAGKGDTQYF	TGTGCCAGCAGCCCGGGACTAGCGGGAAAGGGCGATACGCAGTATTTT
TRBV19	-	-	TRBJ2-2	CASSIGGWDTGELFF	TGTGCCAGTAGTATAGGAGGGTGGGACACCGGGGAGCTGTTTTTT
TRBV11-2	-	-	TRBJ1-1	CASSLDGWGGNTEAFF	TGTGCCAGCAGCTTAGATGGTTGGGGAGGGAACACTGAAGCTTTCTTT
TRBV25-1	-	-	TRBJ1-5	CASSDNYSNQPQHF	TGTGCCAGCAGTGATAACTATAGCAATCAGCCCCAGCATTTT
TRBV9	once	-	TRBJ2-7	CASSPNSYYEQYF	TGTGCCAGCAGCCCCAACAGCTATTACGAGCAGTACTTC
TRBV7-6	-	TRBD1	TRBJ2-7	CASSLATGGDEQYF	TGTGCCAGCAGCTTAGCCACAGGGGGCGACGAGCAGTACTTC
TRBV7-9	-	-	TRBJ2-2	CASSLVGGAPITGELFF	TGTGCCAGCAGCTTAGTAGGCGGGGCGCCGATCACCGGGGAGCTGTTTTTT
TRBV6-1	once	-	TRBJ2-3	CASSDRWTAPPDTQYF	TGTGCCAGCAGTGACAGGTGGACAGCCCCGCCAGATACGCAGTATTTT
TRBV19	-	TRBD1	TRBJ1-3	CASTRTGEGSGNTIYF	TGTGCCAGTACCCGCACAGGGGAAGGCTCTGGAAACACCATATATTTT
TRBV29-1	-	-	TRBJ2-7	CSVQGGEQYF	TGCAGCGTCCAGGGGGGCGAGCAGTACTTC
TRBV6-1	-	-	TRBJ1-4	CASSELWTPASRLFF	TGTGCCAGCAGTGAACTATGGACACCGGCCTCTAGACTGTTTTTT
TRBV7-2	-	-	TRBJ2-1	CASSLGYFYNEQFF	TGTGCCAGCAGCTTAGGGTACTTCTACAATGAGCAGTTCTTC
TRBV7-9	-	TRBD1	TRBJ2-3	CASSHPTGDSTDTQYF	TGTGCCAGCAGCCACCCAACAGGGGATAGCACAGATACGCAGTATTTT
TRBV9	once	TRBD1	TRBJ1-2	CASRDDRGDYGYTF	TGTGCCAGCAGAGACGACAGGGGGGACTATGGCTACACCTTC
TRBV5-6	-	TRBD2	TRBJ2-3	CASLPDPAGGTDTQYF	TGTGCCAGCCTTCCGGATCCAGCGGGAGGCACAGATACGCAGTATTTT
TRBV10-3	-	-	TRBJ2-3	CAISESGASRTDTQYF	TGTGCCATCAGTGAGTCAGGGGCTAGCCGCACAGATACGCAGTATTTT
TRBV19	few	-	TRBJ1-2	CASMGSGQDAEYGYTF	TGTGCCAGTATGGGATCGGGTCAGGACGCGGAGTATGGCTACACCTTC
TRBV7-3	-	TRBD1	TRBJ2-5	CASQLTGGSLETQYF	TGTGCCAGTCAGCTAACAGGGGGTTCCTTAGAGACCCAGTACTTC